These 31 T cell receptor beta chains share one sample of origin, sequenced in a study of PD-1 blockade in classical Hodgkin lymphoma. This table comes from immunoSEQ multiplex PCR, and its TCRdb copy is limited to in-frame clones, with some not included. The sample holds about 93,000 clones; approximately 91% are singletons and the top ten take 2.6%. There was relapse after autologous stem cell transplantation in every patient, and there was variation in brentuximab vedotin exposure. The starting material was peripheral blood mononuclear cells (PBMCs), obtained before the second cycle of nivolumab. The receptor source for this set is a human donor with classical Hodgkin lymphoma.

This rearrangement joins TRBV30 to TRBJ1-1; tentative D call: TRBD1 (6 bases). CDR3 size: 15 residues. Looked up from germline, CDR1 is GTSNPN and CDR2 is SVGIG (reference sequence). Deletions cut 3 bases from V and 0 bases from J, with 14 bases between. CDR3 amino acids: CAWRAGTPLNTEAFF. Written as DNA, the CDR3 is TGTGCCTGGAGGGCCGGGACACCTTTGAACACTGAAGCTTTCTTT. The whole variable domain, remainder taken from reference TRBV30 and TRBJ1-1, is SQTIHQWPATLVQPVGSPLSLECTVEGTSNPNLYWYRQAAGRGLQLLFYSVGIGQISSEVPQNLSASRPQDRQFILSSKKLLLSDSGFYLCAWRAGTPLNTEAFFGQGTRLTVV.

The J gene is TRBJ2-1, the V gene TRBV6-6, with TRBD2 matching over 9 bases. Germline trimming cut 2 bases from V and 5 bases from J; bases unmatched to any gene: 7. Germline loops: CDR1 MNHNY, CDR2 SVGAGI (reference sequence). The CDR3 consists of 16 residues. This CDR3 is CASSYPSGNVNNEQFF. DNA of the CDR3: TGTGCCAGCAGTTACCCTAGCGGGAATGTTAACAATGAGCAGTTCTTC.

V gene TRBV7-3 combines with J gene TRBJ2-1, with unresolved D. The CDR3 runs to 13 residues. The germline V and J ends were trimmed by 0 bases and 6 bases, with 6 bases remaining between them. Germline CDR1 is SGHTA and CDR2 is FQGTGA. The CDR3 spells CASSLTESNEQFF. CDR3 nucleotide sequence: TGTGCCAGCAGCTTAACCGAGAGCAATGAGCAGTTCTTC.

Worth noting for this clone: The sample contains more than one DNA sequence encoding this CDR3. The V gene is TRBV19, the J gene TRBJ1-5; D unclear. Germline V gene sequence: CDR1 LNHDA, CDR2 SQIVND (reference sequence). The V end was cut by 9 bases, the J end by 0 bases, with 12 bases between. The CDR3 runs to 14 residues. The CDR3 loop reads CASTEGYSNQPQHF. CDR3 bases: TGTGCCAGCACAGAGGGATATAGCAATCAGCCCCAGCATTTT.

CDR3 protein: CASSLKSGLADFNEQFF. DNA for the CDR3: TGTGCCAGCAGCTTAAAGTCGGGACTAGCGGATTTCAATGAGCAGTTCTTC. This sequence joins TRBV7-3 and TRBJ2-1, with 11 bases fitting TRBD2. CDR1 and CDR2 (germline): SGHTA, FQGTGA. V gave up 1 base and J gave up 6 bases; unmatched junction bases: 8. This CDR3 has 17 amino acids.

The chain recombines TRBV23-1 with TRBJ2-7; 15 nucleotides agree with TRBD2. TRBV23-1 carries the ORF label, with uncertain function. This CDR3 has 15 residues. V gave up 4 bases and J gave up 5 bases; unmatched junction bases: 3. CDR3 loop: CASSPGLAGGHEQYF. The CDR3 DNA follows: TGCGCCAGCAGTCCGGGACTAGCGGGAGGCCACGAGCAGTACTTC.

V and J are TRBV14 and TRBJ2-7; 7 bases fit TRBD2. In germline, CDR1 is SGHDN, CDR2 FVKESK. Germline trimming cut 4 bases from V and 4 bases from J; bases unmatched to any gene: 7. The CDR3 has 14 residues. DNA for the CDR3: TGTGCCAGCAGCCTCCGGCGCGGGGGATACGAGCAGTACTTC. Translated: CASSLRRGGYEQYF.

This clone was picked up a small number of times. This chain links TRBV9 with TRBJ1-1; D is undetermined. The CDR3 spans 13 residues. Germline CDR1 and CDR2: SGDLS and YYNGEE. Trimming left V 3 bases short and J 6 bases short, with 12 bases between. The CDR3 DNA follows: TGTGCCAGCAGCGCATCAGGATCCCCTGAAGCTTTCTTT. This translates into CASSASGSPEAFF.

CDR3 residues: CASSTGSGYGYTF. The CDR3 bases are TGTGCCAGCAGTACCGGATCCGGCTATGGCTACACCTTC. The chain recombines TRBV6-1 with TRBJ1-2; D unresolved. Germline CDR1 reads MNHNS; CDR2 reads SASEGT. The length of the CDR3 is 13 residues. Trimming left V 5 bases short and J 4 bases short, with 11 bases between.

This chain uses TRBV7-9 with TRBJ1-2, with 7 bases that match TRBD1. Trimming removed 8 bases from V and 5 bases from J; junction bases left unmatched: 8. There are 13 residues in the CDR3. Per the germline V gene, CDR1 is SEHNR and CDR2 is FQNEAQ (reference sequence). The CDR3 coding sequence is TGTGCCAGCCAGGGGGTTCAGGAGTATGGCTACACCTTC. It encodes CASQGVQEYGYTF. The whole variable domain, remainder taken from reference TRBV7-9 and TRBJ1-2, is DTGVSQNPRHKITKRGQNVTFRCDPISEHNRLYWYRQTLGQGPEFLTYFQNEAQLEKSRLLSDRFSAERPKGSFSTLEIQRTEQGDSAMYLCASQGVQEYGYTFGSGTRLTVV.

This clone was recorded once. This chain links TRBV6-1 with TRBJ1-1; a possible D gene is TRBD1 (5 bases). CDR3 length: 14 residues. V dropped 3 bases and J dropped 6 bases, with 14 bases sitting between them. CDR1 is MNHNS and CDR2 is SASEGT in the germline V gene. In nucleotides, the CDR3 is TGTGCCAGCAGTGATGTGGGGACTTCCGCTGAAGCTTTCTTT. This sequence encodes CASSDVGTSAEAFF.

The chain recombines TRBV19 with TRBJ2-1; D remains unclear. V lost 3 bases, J lost 4 bases, and 28 bases lay in between. Germline V gives CDR1 LNHDA, CDR2 SQIVND (reference sequence). The CDR3 totals 20 residues. The CDR3 DNA is TGTGCCAGTAGTATCCAGGAATCCCTACGCCGGAGTGGCCCTTACAATGAGCAGTTCTTC. Translated, it gives CASSIQESLRRSGPYNEQFF.

J is TRBJ2-3 and V is TRBV5-1; either TRBD1 or TRBD2 may fit D (5 bases each). The CDR3 has 15 amino acids. The V gene lost 2 bases and the J gene lost 2 bases, with 12 bases spanning the gap. CDR1 is SGHRS and CDR2 is YFSETQ in the germline V gene. The CDR3 sequence: CASSFRWGNTDTQYF. CDR3 nucleotide sequence: TGCGCCAGCAGCTTCCGATGGGGGAACACAGATACGCAGTATTTT.

CDR3 DNA sequence: TGTGCCGTATTCGTACACCCGATGGGGGAGCAGTACTTC. It translates to CAVFVHPMGEQYF. The genes are TRBV6-1 and TRBJ2-7, with D unclear. The length of the CDR3 is 13 residues. Trimming removed 11 bases at V and 7 bases at J, with 21 bases between. Germline CDR1 is MNHNS and CDR2 is SASEGT.

The chain uses TRBV14 and TRBJ2-1; D unclear. Germline V gene lookup returns CDR1 SGHDN and CDR2 FVKESK. This CDR3 comprises 15 residues. V dropped 3 bases and J dropped 0 bases, with 9 bases sitting between them. CDR3 sequence: CASSHGPSSYNEQFF. The DNA of the CDR3 is TGTGCCAGCAGCCACGGACCTAGCTCCTACAATGAGCAGTTCTTC.

The chain recombines TRBV19 with TRBJ2-3, with 9 positions matching TRBD2. Germline lookup yields CDR1 LNHDA and CDR2 SQIVND (reference sequence). The CDR3 consists of 16 residues. J was trimmed by 2 bases and V by 2 bases; bases with no gene match: 5. CDR3 bases: TGTGCCAGTAGTATACTCCTAGCGGGAATCACAGATACGCAGTATTTT. This sequence encodes CASSILLAGITDTQYF.

V gene TRBV19 combines with J gene TRBJ1-1; 9 nucleotides align to TRBD1. V trimming: 2 bases; J trimming: 6 bases; junction bases outside the gene matches: 10. The germline CDR1 and CDR2 sequences are LNHDA and SQIVND (reference sequence). This CDR3 comprises 16 residues. The CDR3 nucleotides read TGTGCCAGTAGTATATATGGGACAGGGATGGACGCTGAAGCTTTCTTT. Its translation: CASSIYGTGMDAEAFF.

The V call is TRBV30, the J call TRBJ2-1; tentatively, D is TRBD2 (6 bases). CDR1 is GTSNPN and CDR2 is SVGIG in the germline V gene (reference sequence). The CDR3 spans 12 residues. V lost 6 bases, J lost 6 bases, and 12 bases lay in between. CDR3 amino acids: CACGRGFNEQFF. The CDR3 nucleotides are TGTGCCTGCGGGAGAGGGTTCAATGAGCAGTTCTTC.

The rearrangement joins TRBV5-4 to TRBJ2-5; 7 bases are shared with TRBD1. CDR3 length equals 14 residues. The J segment lost 5 bases and the V segment lost 3 bases, leaving 7 bases of the junction unmatched. Germline V CDR1 and CDR2: SGHNT, YYREEE (reference sequence). The CDR3 DNA reads TGTGCCAGCAGCTCGGGACAGAGGGTTGAGACCCAGTACTTC. This translates into CASSSGQRVETQYF.

The chain carries TRBV19 and TRBJ2-2; maybe TRBD2 (5 bases). V lost 7 bases and J lost 10, with 13 bases in between. Germline V lookup: CDR1 LNHDA, CDR2 SQIVND (reference sequence). CDR3 size: 12 residues. CDR3 DNA sequence: TGTGCCAGTACGGGGATATTAGAGGAGCTGTTTTTT. Its translation is CASTGILEELFF.

The chain links TRBV7-9 to TRBJ2-1, with TRBD2 matching over 11 bases. Losses at the gene ends were 1 base for V and 8 bases for J; bases not matched to a gene: 10. The CDR3 covers 17 residues. Germline CDR1 SEHNR, CDR2 FQNEAQ (reference sequence). CDR3 protein: CASSLGTSGPNSYEQFF. CDR3 coding DNA: TGTGCCAGCAGCTTAGGGACTAGCGGGCCGAACAGTTATGAGCAGTTCTTC. Combining the CDR3 with reference TRBV7-9 and TRBJ2-1 gives the whole variable domain DTGVSQNPRHKITKRGQNVTFRCDPISEHNRLYWYRQTLGQGPEFLTYFQNEAQLEKSRLLSDRFSAERPKGSFSTLEIQRTEQGDSAMYLCASSLGTSGPNSYEQFFGPGTRLTVL.

The V call is TRBV27, the J call TRBJ2-3, with TRBD1 as a possible D gene (7 bases). The CDR3 is made up of 13 amino acids. Germline assignment: CDR1 MNHEY and CDR2 SMNVEV (reference sequence). The V end lost 4 bases, the J end lost 9 bases, and 14 bases lay between the germline ends. CDR3 nucleotide sequence: TGTGCCAGCAGTTCCCCACAGGGGAGGACGCAGTATTTT. The encoded protein is CASSSPQGRTQYF.

The rearrangement links TRBV6-6 to TRBJ1-5; no clear D gene. The CDR3 runs to 15 residues. The germline CDR1 and CDR2 sequences are MNHNY and SVGAGI (reference sequence). Trimming stripped 0 bases from V and 4 bases from J, with 10 bases between. The CDR3 sequence is CASSYSSEENQPQHF. The CDR3 bases are TGTGCCAGCAGTTACTCATCGGAGGAAAATCAGCCCCAGCATTTT.

The chain employs TRBV15 and TRBJ2-3, with D tentatively TRBD2 (6 bases). The germline V and J ends were trimmed by 5 bases and 2 bases, with 17 bases remaining between them. In germline, CDR1 is LNHNV, CDR2 YYDKDF (reference sequence). The CDR3 length is 16 residues. The CDR3: CATSRAGTVDTDTQYF. In nucleotides, the CDR3 is TGTGCCACCAGCCGGGCCGGGACTGTGGACACAGATACGCAGTATTTT. The whole variable domain, filled in from reference TRBV15 and TRBJ2-3, reads DAMVIQNPRYQVTQFGKPVTLSCSQTLNHNVMYWYQQKSSQAPKLLFHYYDKDFNNEADTPDNFQSRRPNTSFCFLDIRSPGLGDTAMYLCATSRAGTVDTDTQYFGPGTRLTVL.

The V call is TRBV28, the J call TRBJ2-3, with 8 bases lining up with TRBD1. Germline trimming cut 5 bases from V and 3 bases from J; bases unmatched to any gene: 10. The CDR3 runs 16 residues. The germline V gene has CDR1 MDHEN and CDR2 SYDVKM. CDR3 protein: CASSIDLRDRTDTQYF. CDR3 nucleotide sequence: TGTGCCAGCAGTATCGACCTCCGGGACAGGACAGATACGCAGTATTTT.

J is TRBJ1-1 and V is TRBV29-1; D remains ambiguous. Germline values: CDR1 SQVTM, CDR2 ANQGSEA. This CDR3 spans 14 amino acids. V was trimmed by 4 bases and J by 0 bases, leaving 12 bases between them. The CDR3 here is CSVAGHLMNTEAFF. The CDR3 coding sequence is TGCAGCGTTGCGGGCCATCTCATGAACACTGAAGCTTTCTTT.

This chain joins TRBV5-1 and TRBJ2-1; maybe TRBD2 (6 bases). Germline assignment: CDR1 SGHRS and CDR2 YFSETQ. The CDR3 has 15 amino acids. V lost 2 bases to trimming and J lost 6 bases, with 15 bases between them. The CDR3 reads CASSFLAMGPNEQFF. Written as DNA, the CDR3 is TGCGCCAGCAGCTTTCTAGCGATGGGCCCCAATGAGCAGTTCTTC.

J is TRBJ2-3 and V is TRBV20-1; D is unclear. The CDR3 consists of 10 residues. Trimming stripped 6 bases from V and 10 bases from J, with 11 bases between. Germline values: CDR1 DFQATT, CDR2 SNEGSKA (reference sequence). The CDR3 coding sequence is TGCAGTGCAACAAGGGCTTCGCAGTATTTT. It yields the protein CSATRASQYF.

The chain carries TRBV15 and TRBJ2-5; D uncertain. CDR1 and CDR2 from the germline V gene are LNHNV and YYDKDF (reference sequence). This CDR3 comprises 15 residues. The V gene lost 0 bases and the J gene lost 1 base, with 9 bases spanning the gap. The CDR3 sequence is CATSRDRLIQETQYF. The CDR3, as DNA: TGTGCCACCAGCAGAGATCGGCTTATCCAAGAGACCCAGTACTTC. Using reference TRBV15 and TRBJ2-5 for the parts outside the CDR3, the full variable domain is DAMVIQNPRYQVTQFGKPVTLSCSQTLNHNVMYWYQQKSSQAPKLLFHYYDKDFNNEADTPDNFQSRRPNTSFCFLDIRSPGLGDTAMYLCATSRDRLIQETQYFGPGTRLLVL.

The table lists this clone with a few counts. The chain uses TRBV18 and TRBJ1-1; D possibly corresponds to TRBD1 (5 bases). The CDR3 has 14 residues. The V end was cut by 3 bases, the J end by 6 bases, with 14 bases between. Germline-derived CDR1 and CDR2 are KGHSH and LQKENI. The CDR3 spells CASSPGEGRAEAFF. The CDR3 DNA follows: TGTGCCAGCTCACCGGGAGAGGGACGAGCTGAAGCTTTCTTT.

The chain links TRBV2 to TRBJ1-2; D gene unclear. Trimming stripped 11 bases from V and 8 bases from J, with 21 bases between. The CDR3 is made up of 13 amino acids. Germline-derived CDR1 and CDR2 are SNHLY and FYNNEI. The CDR3 loop reads CAGSGVPVGGYTF. In DNA form, the CDR3 reads TGTGCCGGATCCGGGGTCCCGGTCGGGGGCTACACCTTC.